A single sample is the source of the 18 T cell receptor beta chains below, sequenced in a study of OX40 agonist ivuxolimab in advanced cancers. Library creation used the immunoSEQ multiplex PCR assay. TCRdb obtained this table from immuneACCESS and retained in-frame rearrangements with V and J assigned. These tables miss some clones; where compared with another copy, unresolved V genes account for less than half of the shortfall, and the remainder is unexplained. The sample contains around 60,000 clones, about 89% of them found a single time. The ten largest clones take up around 2% of the sample. The material sequenced was CD4+ or CD8+ T cells sorted from blood, taken in a trial of the OX40 agonist ivuxolimab. These receptors originate from an adult with an advanced solid tumor such as melanoma, head and neck, liver or kidney cancer.

J is TRBJ1-5 and V is TRBV6-1; TRBD1 might be the D (5 bases). The CDR3 extends over 13 amino acids. With 7 bases removed from V and 12 bases from J, the gap between germline ends came to 19 bases. Germline V gene data show CDR1 as MNHNS and CDR2 as SASEGT. The CDR3 reads CASTQRGPVDQHF. The CDR3 nucleotides are TGTGCCAGCACCCAAAGGGGCCCAGTTGACCAGCATTTT.

The chain links TRBV7-2 to TRBJ2-5, with D unclear. This CDR3 has 12 residues. The V and J ends lost 5 bases and 2 bases respectively, with 6 bases between them. From germline, CDR1 is SGHTA and CDR2 FQGNSA. In DNA, the CDR3 is TGTGCCAGCAGCAGAAGTCAAGAGACCCAGTACTTC. Protein sequence: CASSRSQETQYF.

The chain uses TRBV28 and TRBJ2-5, with no clear D. CDR3 length: 12 amino acids. Germline V CDR1 and CDR2: MDHEN, SYDVKM. Trimming removed 8 bases from V and 5 bases from J, with 12 bases in between. The CDR3 protein is CASSSNGETQYF. The CDR3 nucleotides are TGTGCCAGCTCTTCGAATGGGGAGACCCAGTACTTC. The full variable domain, with the rest looked up from reference TRBV28 and TRBJ2-5, is DVKVTQSSRYLVKRTGEKVFLECVQDMDHENMFWYRQDPGLGLRLIYFSYDVKMKEKGDIPEGYSVSREKKERFSLILESASTNQTSMYLCASSSNGETQYFGPGTRLLVL.

This chain connects TRBV11-1 to TRBJ2-7, with a possible D match to TRBD2 (6 bases). The CDR3 contains 15 residues. The germline CDR1 and CDR2 sequences are SGHAT and FQDESV (reference sequence). Trimming shortened V by 1 base and J by 1 base, and 11 bases separated the two germline ends. As DNA, the CDR3 is TGTGCCAGCAGCTTAGAGGCGGGACGGTCCTACGAGCAGTACTTC. Residues: CASSLEAGRSYEQYF. The entire variable domain, with the rest obtained from reference TRBV11-1 and TRBJ2-7, is as follows: EAEVAQSPRYKITEKSQAVAFWCDPISGHATLYWYRQILGQGPELLVQFQDESVVDDSQLPKDRFSAERLKGVDSTLKIQPAELGDSAMYLCASSLEAGRSYEQYFGPGTRLTVT.

V usage is TRBV7-2 and J usage is TRBJ1-3; 7 bases match TRBD1. Germline values: CDR1 SGHTA, CDR2 FQGNSA. The V segment lost 1 base and the J segment 2 bases; nucleotides outside the gene matches: 2. This CDR3 has 15 amino acids. As DNA, the CDR3 is TGTGCCAGCAGCTTAGGGGGGACAGCTGGAAACACCATATATTTT. Its protein is CASSLGGTAGNTIYF.

This clone was recorded only once. The chain has TRBV27 and TRBJ2-2; possible D gene TRBD1, 5 bases. CDR3 length: 16 amino acids. V was trimmed by 6 bases and J by 2 bases, leaving 16 bases between them. Germline V gene lookup returns CDR1 MNHEY and CDR2 SMNVEV (reference sequence). CDR3 DNA: TGTGCCAGCAGCCGATTTGGGGCGGACAACACCGGGGAGCTGTTTTTT. Residues: CASSRFGADNTGELFF.

The chain uses TRBV10-3 and TRBJ2-7, with D unresolved. The CDR3 is made up of 14 amino acids. In germline, CDR1 is ENHRY, CDR2 SYGVKD. The V gene lost 3 bases and the J gene lost 2 bases, with 11 bases spanning the gap. As DNA, the CDR3 is TGTGCCATCAGTGAAGAAGGCGCCGCCTACGAGCAGTACTTC. Residues: CAISEEGAAYEQYF.

The chain joins TRBV19 to TRBJ2-1; no reliable D call. CDR3 length: 11 amino acids. Trimming shortened V by 8 bases and J by 7 bases, and 9 bases separated the two germline ends. Germline V gene sequence: CDR1 LNHDA, CDR2 SQIVND (reference sequence). For the CDR3, the DNA is TGTGCCAGTTGGCAGTGGAATGAGCAGTTCTTC. Translated, it gives CASWQWNEQFF.

The CDR3 is CASTFREYQPQHF. The CDR3 DNA is TGTGCCAGTACCTTCAGGGAATACCAGCCCCAGCATTTT. The V and J genes are TRBV19 and TRBJ1-5, with D possibly being TRBD1 (5 bases). Germline V gene lookup returns CDR1 LNHDA and CDR2 SQIVND (reference sequence). CDR3 length: 13 residues. V was pared by 7 bases and J by 7 bases, with 14 bases between.

The genes are TRBV2 and TRBJ2-5; D unresolved. V gave up 6 bases and J gave up 4 bases, with 6 bases separating them. Germline V lookup: CDR1 SNHLY, CDR2 FYNNEI. The CDR3 runs 11 residues. This CDR3 is CASRIIETQYF. DNA for the CDR3: TGTGCCAGCAGAATAATAGAGACCCAGTACTTC.

The chain combines TRBV19 with TRBJ2-3; 10 bases line up with TRBD2. Germline assignment: CDR1 LNHDA and CDR2 SQIVND (reference sequence). The CDR3 runs 16 residues. Losses at the gene ends were 6 bases for V and 4 bases for J; bases not matched to a gene: 10. CDR3 in DNA: TGTGCCAGTAGCCCCTGGCAGCTAGCGGGGGCAGATACGCAGTATTTT. It is translated as CASSPWQLAGADTQYF.

The chain recombines TRBV28 with TRBJ2-1; D may match TRBD1 or TRBD2 (5 bases each). Trimming cost V 8 bases and J 3 bases, with 14 bases left between them. Germline loops: CDR1 MDHEN, CDR2 SYDVKM. CDR3 length: 14 amino acids. The CDR3 protein is CASGPTGGYNEQFF. The CDR3 nucleotides read TGTGCCAGCGGTCCTACTGGGGGCTACAATGAGCAGTTCTTC.

The CDR3 coding sequence is TGCAGCGTTGAAGACCCAGGGAACTATGGCTACACCTTC. Translating gives CSVEDPGNYGYTF. The V and J genes are TRBV29-1 and TRBJ1-2; possible D gene TRBD1, 5 bases. Trimming took off 0 bases at V and 2 bases at J, with 7 bases between the two ends. The CDR3 extends over 13 amino acids. Germline assignment: CDR1 SQVTM and CDR2 ANQGSEA.

The chain employs TRBV6-5 and TRBJ1-1, with D possibly TRBD1 on 6 matching bases. The germline V gene encodes CDR1 MNHEY and CDR2 SVGAGI. The CDR3 is made up of 14 amino acids. Trimming removed 6 bases from V and 3 bases from J, with 14 bases in between. This chain's CDR3 is CASRQTRQDTEAFF. CDR3 nucleotide sequence: TGTGCCAGCAGGCAAACGAGACAGGACACTGAAGCTTTCTTT.

In its sample, this clone was seen a few times. This sequence joins TRBV11-1 and TRBJ1-1, with 7 bases identical to TRBD1. The CDR3 loop spans 14 amino acids. CDR1 and CDR2 (germline): SGHAT, FQDESV (reference sequence). The junction had 4 bases not matched to a gene; V was cut back by 5 bases and J by 1 base. CDR3 DNA sequence: TGTGCCAGCAGCCGACAGGGAGGGAACACTGAAGCTTTCTTT. It encodes CASSRQGGNTEAFF.

The chain has TRBV10-3 and TRBJ2-1, with 9 bases lining up with TRBD2. Germline assignment: CDR1 ENHRY and CDR2 SYGVKD. The CDR3 is 16 residues long. The ends lost 0 bases at V and 10 bases at J; junction bases unmatched: 10. CDR3 protein: CAISESPAGGGGEQFF. As DNA, the CDR3 is TGTGCCATCAGTGAGTCCCCGGCTGGCGGGGGGGGCGAGCAGTTCTTC.

The chain joins TRBV28 to TRBJ2-5; no clear D. The DNA end is more similar to TRBJ2-7, so the J call may be wrong. CDR3 size: 11 residues. CDR1 and CDR2 from the germline V gene are MDHEN and SYDVKM. The CDR3 protein is CASSLLDEQYF. The CDR3 nucleotides are TGTGCCAGCAGCCTTCTGGACGAGCAGTACTTC.

The CDR3 sequence is CAISEFEGWYEQYF. In nucleotides, the CDR3 is TGTGCCATCAGTGAGTTCGAGGGGTGGTACGAGCAGTACTTC. The chain links TRBV10-3 to TRBJ2-7; D may correspond to TRBD1 or TRBD2 (5 bases each). CDR3 length: 14 residues. The V and J ends lost 1 base and 4 bases respectively, with 11 bases between them. Germline CDR1 reads ENHRY; CDR2 reads SYGVKD.